This T cell receptor (beta chain) was sequenced for a study of cytomegalovirus exposure and HLA in healthy donors. Study-level results: Researchers had no immune exposure information except CMV serostatus available.

This clone was detected once. What it binds is not known. PCR involved 60 Vbeta and 13 Jbeta primers. In the original workflow: Counted up in a later analysis, unique TCR beta chains came to some 72 million, with around 10 million shared. TCRdb's table, derived via immunoSEQ multiplex PCR, lists solely in-frame clones and lacks some. Clonal size and the V and J genes are those of that table, whereas D and trimming came from the DNA. The table records more than 100,000 clones, over 60% of them present only once. With 10 bases clipped from V and 6 bases from J, the junction kept 14 bases outside the gene matches. The CDR3 totals 14 residues. CDR1 is MDHEN, CDR2 SYDVKM, per germline.

The receptor comes from a human donor in good health. The rearrangement joins TRBV28 to TRBJ1-2; 7 bases fit TRBD1. Specimen: PBMCs. As DNA, the CDR3 is TGTGCCATCAGCTACAGGGGCCCGCCCGATGGCTACACCTTC. Translating gives CAISYRGPPDGYTF.